These 16 T cell receptor beta chains came from one sample sequenced in a study of early T cells in non-severe SARS-CoV-2 infection (dated by TCRdb to the early 2020s). The library was generated by 5' RACE. The instrument given in TCRdb is NextSeq 500. TCRdb ran its own pipeline on the public reads, namely fastp trimming at Q25 and MiXCR clone calling, and kept in-frame beta chains. Every CDR3 protein is listed once, alongside the most common genes and DNA of its rows. This sample gives roughly 34,000 distinct CDR3 sequences in total; roughly 6.8% of them show up just once. Clones ranked in the top ten supply roughly a quarter of the sample. Sequenced here: whole blood, sampled at baseline. The source is an adult who was a healthcare worker with PCR-confirmed SARS-CoV-2 infection or an uninfected control (not recorded which).

This clonotype has a handful of counts. This chain connects TRBV20-1 to TRBJ2-1; unclear D gene. Deletions cut 6 bases from V and 3 bases from J, with 12 bases between. The CDR3 covers 13 residues. Germline loops: CDR1 DFQATT, CDR2 SNEGSKA (reference sequence). The CDR3 spells CSAQGRIYNEQFF. In nucleotides, the CDR3 is TGCAGTGCCCAAGGCCGTATCTACAATGAGCAGTTCTTC.

J is TRBJ2-5 and V is TRBV9, with D unclear. V lost 0 bases and J 4 bases, leaving 4 bases between the germline ends. The CDR3 spans 12 residues. The germline V gene has CDR1 SGDLS and CDR2 YYNGEE. The CDR3 DNA sequence: TGTGCCAGCAGCGTAGTCGGAGAGACCCAGTACTTC. This sequence encodes CASSVVGETQYF.

This clonotype was detected a few times. The J gene is TRBJ2-7, the V gene TRBV11-2; 7 bases fit TRBD2. The CDR3 extends over 15 amino acids. The V gene's germline CDR1 is SGHAT and CDR2 FQNNGV. The V gene end was trimmed by 1 base and the J gene end by 0 bases; junction bases not matched to a gene: 3. CDR3 sequence: CASSLVSGASYEQYF. CDR3 in DNA: TGTGCCAGCAGCTTAGTCAGCGGGGCCTCCTACGAGCAGTACTTC. Filled out from reference TRBV11-2 and TRBJ2-7, the complete variable domain reads EAGVAQSPRYKIIEKRQSVAFWCNPISGHATLYWYQQILGQGPKLLIQFQNNGVVDDSQLPKDRFSAERLKGVDSTLKIQPAKLEDSAVYLCASSLVSGASYEQYFGPGTRLTVT.

This clonotype was detected a few times. The CDR3 region has the DNA TGTGCCAGCAGCCGGCGGACAGGGCACCTGGATACGCAGTATTTT. As protein: CASSRRTGHLDTQYF. The chain couples TRBV14 to TRBJ2-3; 8 bases match TRBD1. This CDR3 has 15 amino acids. Germline assignment: CDR1 SGHDN and CDR2 FVKESK. V lost 4 bases to trimming and J lost 6 bases; unmatched junction nucleotides: 9.

This clonotype was detected only a few times. V usage is TRBV7-9 and J usage is TRBJ1-4, with D uncertain. The CDR3 consists of 14 residues. Trimming removed 2 bases at V and 7 bases at J, with 11 bases between. Germline V lookup: CDR1 SEHNR, CDR2 FQNEAQ (reference sequence). CDR3 in DNA: TGTGCCAGCAGCTTAAGCCTCCTAAGTGAAAAACTGTTTTTT. It codes for CASSLSLLSEKLFF. Filled out from reference TRBV7-9 and TRBJ1-4, the complete variable domain reads DTGVSQNPRHKITKRGQNVTFRCDPISEHNRLYWYRQTLGQGPEFLTYFQNEAQLEKSRLLSDRFSAERPKGSFSTLEIQRTEQGDSAMYLCASSLSLLSEKLFFGSGTQLSVL.

This clonotype was seen a handful of times. CDR3 DNA sequence: TGTGCCAGCAGCCAACGAGGGCGGGGACAGGGGAAATTTTCCTTAAACACTGAAGCTTTCTTT. Protein product: CASSQRGRGQGKFSLNTEAFF. The rearrangement joins TRBV4-2 to TRBJ1-1; 10 nucleotides line up with TRBD1. V shed 2 bases, J shed 2 bases, and the junction held 20 bases outside the gene matches. CDR1 LGHNA and CDR2 YNFKEQ come from the germline V gene. This CDR3 contains 21 residues.

This clonotype showed up many times. The chain couples TRBV9 to TRBJ1-2; D gene unclear. Germline-derived CDR1 and CDR2 are SGDLS and YYNGEE. The CDR3 is 14 amino acids. V shed 2 bases and J shed 5 bases, with 13 bases lying between them. The CDR3, as DNA: TGTGCCAGCAGCGTTGGGATAAAAGGTTATGGCTACACCTTC. Its translation is CASSVGIKGYGYTF. Variable domain in full (rest from reference TRBV9 and TRBJ1-2): DSGVTQTPKHLITATGQRVTLRCSPRSGDLSVYWYQQSLDQGLQFLIQYYNGEERAKGNILERFSAQQFPDLHSELNLSSLELGDSALYFCASSVGIKGYGYTFGSGTRLTVV.

This clonotype was detected ten times or more. V gene TRBV7-2 combines with J gene TRBJ2-3; no firm D call. Deletions cut 3 bases from V and 7 bases from J, with 5 bases between. The CDR3 is 11 amino acids. The germline CDR1 and CDR2 sequences are SGHTA and FQGNSA. Written as DNA, the CDR3 is TGTGCCAGCAGCTTGACCAATACGCAGTATTTT. It yields the protein CASSLTNTQYF. Based on the CDR3 plus reference TRBV7-2 and TRBJ2-3, the full variable domain is GAGVSQSPSNKVTEKGKDVELRCDPISGHTALYWYRQSLGQGLEFLIYFQGNSAPDKSGLPSDRFSAERTGGSVSTLTIQRTQQEDSAVYLCASSLTNTQYFGPGTRLTVL.

The gene calls are TRBV28 and TRBJ2-1; D might be TRBD1 (5 bases). Germline loops: CDR1 MDHEN, CDR2 SYDVKM. V shed 5 bases and J shed 3 bases, with 14 bases lying between them. The CDR3 has 15 amino acids. The CDR3: CASSTMRTLYNEQFF. CDR3 in DNA: TGTGCCAGCAGTACGATGCGGACACTCTACAATGAGCAGTTCTTC.

There are a few counts of this clonotype. The V gene is TRBV2, the J gene TRBJ2-7; 12 nucleotides line up with TRBD2. This CDR3 is built from 14 residues. V lost 5 bases, J lost 3 bases, and 2 bases stayed unmatched. CDR1 and CDR2 (germline): SNHLY, FYNNEI. The CDR3 DNA is TGTGCCAGCAGTCGACTAGCGGGAGTCTACGAGCAGTACTTC. This sequence encodes CASSRLAGVYEQYF.

Only a few counts were recorded for this clonotype. V and J are TRBV7-9 and TRBJ2-7; D not certain. Trimming cost V 4 bases and J 3 bases, with 7 bases left between them. CDR1 and CDR2 (germline): SEHNR, FQNEAQ (reference sequence). This CDR3 spans 12 amino acids. Here the CDR3 reads CASSSHVYEQYF. DNA of the CDR3: TGTGCCAGCAGCTCCCACGTCTACGAGCAGTACTTC.

This clonotype was seen a handful of times. This chain uses TRBV14 with TRBJ2-1; D gene uncertain. Germline CDR1 reads SGHDN; CDR2 reads FVKESK. Trimming pared 5 bases from V and 0 bases from J, leaving 11 bases between. The CDR3 has 15 amino acids. The CDR3, as DNA: TGTGCCAGCAGCTTACGGGTGAGCTCCTACAATGAGCAGTTCTTC. This codes for CASSLRVSSYNEQFF.

This clonotype has just a few counts. V is TRBV6-6 and J is TRBJ2-7; unclear D gene. With 5 bases removed from V and 11 bases from J, the gap between germline ends came to 19 bases. Germline CDR1 and CDR2: MNHNY and SVGAGI (reference sequence). The CDR3 length is 13 residues. The CDR3 loop is CASSQQRRPMEYF. The DNA of the CDR3 is TGTGCCAGCAGTCAACAGCGACGACCAATGGAGTACTTC.

The chain recombines TRBV12-3 or TRBV12-4 with TRBJ2-5; 9 bases match TRBD2. Unmatched junction bases numbered 6, after V lost 6 bases and J lost 4 bases. This CDR3 is built from 14 residues. DNA of the CDR3: TGTGCCAGCAGATTTATACTAGCGGGAGAGACCCAGTACTTC. This translates into CASRFILAGETQYF.

This clonotype appeared many times. The chain employs TRBV7-6 and TRBJ1-5; D is uncertain. Trimming took 5 bases from V and 0 from J, leaving 5 bases between them. Germline CDR1 reads SGHVS; CDR2 reads FNYEAQ. This CDR3 spans 13 amino acids. The CDR3 protein is CASSQNSNQPQHF. Here the CDR3 DNA reads TGTGCCAGCAGCCAAAATAGCAATCAGCCCCAGCATTTT.

V is TRBV30 and J is TRBJ2-1, with D hard to call. The germline V gene encodes CDR1 GTSNPN and CDR2 SVGIG (reference sequence). The V end was cut by 2 bases, the J end by 16 bases, with 24 bases between. The length of the CDR3 is 14 residues. CDR3 bases: TGTGCCTGGAGTCCCGGTTGGGCCAGCTCCGTCGAATTCTTC. Translated, it gives CAWSPGWASSVEFF.